This T cell receptor (beta chain) was found in a study of CD8 T cells in ankylosing spondylitis. General study findings and limits: CD8+ disease-linked clones were present at relatively low frequencies in blood.

TCRdb reprocessed the 5' RACE reads via MiXCR and lists one record per CDR3 protein. The sample holds 250,000 to 300,000 distinct CDR3 sequences; more than 15% are singletons and the top ten take around a third. In the case of this clonotype: Its antigen is unknown.

Deletions cut 1 base from V and 2 bases from J, with 15 bases between. This CDR3 is 17 amino acids long. CDR1 LGHNA and CDR2 YNFKEQ come from the germline V gene. This sequence originates from a male donor with ankylosing spondylitis or in good health (not recorded which). The chain uses TRBV4-2 and TRBJ1-5; D is perhaps TRBD1 (5 bases). Input material: blood, either unsorted or a sorted T cell fraction (not recorded which). For the CDR3, the DNA is TGTGCCAGCAGCCAAGTCGCGACGTTGGGGGGCAATCAGCCCCAGCATTTT. This codes for CASSQVATLGGNQPQHF.